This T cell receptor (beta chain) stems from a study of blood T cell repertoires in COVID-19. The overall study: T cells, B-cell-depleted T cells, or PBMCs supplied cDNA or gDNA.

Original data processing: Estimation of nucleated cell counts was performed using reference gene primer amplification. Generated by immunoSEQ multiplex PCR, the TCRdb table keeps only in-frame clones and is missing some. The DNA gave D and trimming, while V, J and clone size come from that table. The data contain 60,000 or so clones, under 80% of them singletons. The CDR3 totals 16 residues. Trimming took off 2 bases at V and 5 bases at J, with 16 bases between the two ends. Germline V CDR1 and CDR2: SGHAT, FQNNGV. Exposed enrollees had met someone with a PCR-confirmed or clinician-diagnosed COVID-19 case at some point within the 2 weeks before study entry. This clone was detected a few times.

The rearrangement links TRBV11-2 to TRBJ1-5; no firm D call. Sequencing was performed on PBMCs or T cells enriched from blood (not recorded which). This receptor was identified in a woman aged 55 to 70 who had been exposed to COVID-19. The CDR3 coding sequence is TGTGCCAGCAGCTTAAAATCGGGAGGATGGGATCAGCCCCAGCATTTT. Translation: CASSLKSGGWDQPQHF. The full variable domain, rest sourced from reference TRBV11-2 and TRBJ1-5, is EAGVAQSPRYKIIEKRQSVAFWCNPISGHATLYWYQQILGQGPKLLIQFQNNGVVDDSQLPKDRFSAERLKGVDSTLKIQPAKLEDSAVYLCASSLKSGGWDQPQHFGDGTRLSIL.